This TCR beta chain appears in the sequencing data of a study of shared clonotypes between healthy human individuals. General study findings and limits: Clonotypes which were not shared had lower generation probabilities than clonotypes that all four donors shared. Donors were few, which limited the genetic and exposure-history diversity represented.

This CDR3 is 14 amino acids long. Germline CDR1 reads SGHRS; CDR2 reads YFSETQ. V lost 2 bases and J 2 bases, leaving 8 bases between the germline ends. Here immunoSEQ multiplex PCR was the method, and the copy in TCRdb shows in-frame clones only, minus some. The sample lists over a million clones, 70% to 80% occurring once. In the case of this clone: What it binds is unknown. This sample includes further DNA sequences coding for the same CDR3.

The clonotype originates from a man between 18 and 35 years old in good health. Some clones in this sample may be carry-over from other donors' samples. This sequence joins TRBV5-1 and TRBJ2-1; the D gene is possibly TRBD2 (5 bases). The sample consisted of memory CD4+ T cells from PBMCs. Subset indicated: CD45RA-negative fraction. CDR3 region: CASSLGSTYNEQFF. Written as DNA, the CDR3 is TGCGCCAGCAGCTTAGGGAGTACCTACAATGAGCAGTTCTTC.